The clone carrying this TCR beta chain was seen at least ten times. Source study methods: Estimates of nucleated cell counts were drawn from the amplification of reference gene primers. Generated by immunoSEQ multiplex PCR, the TCRdb table keeps only in-frame clones and is missing some. V and J calls and clone size follow that table, whereas D and trimming were derived from the DNA. Of about 160,000 clones listed, approximately 85% are singletons. The CDR3 totals 17 residues. Germline V gene data show CDR1 as ENHRY and CDR2 as SYGVKD. V lost 7 bases, J lost 9 bases, and 17 bases stayed unmatched. The data belong to a study of blood T cell repertoires in COVID-19. Study-level background: Both acute and convalescent COVID-19 samples were obtained from the United States, Italy and Spain. Sample material is recorded as cDNA or gDNA derived from T cells, B-cell-depleted T cells, or PBMCs.

V is TRBV10-3 and J is TRBJ1-6; 8 positions agree with TRBD1. Sequences were obtained from peripheral blood. The clonotype was recovered from a man in his 60s who had recovered from COVID-19. CDR3 nucleotide sequence: TGTGCCATCAAAGACCCCCTTCGACAGGGGCAGGTTTCACCCCTCCACTTT. It is translated as CAIKDPLRQGQVSPLHF.